There are many counts of the clone carrying this TCR beta chain. Its antigen is unidentified. These data belong to a study of Ad26.COV2.S vaccination and SARS-CoV-2 variants. Regarding the study as a whole: The TCR-based breadth and depth measures might underestimate overall T cell responses. Similar non-spike TCR breadth was observed in recipients of vaccine and of placebo.

Treatment here: around 19 received Ad26.COV2.S at low or high dose, single or two shots; about 5 received placebo; per-sample allocation not given. The study sampled participants on day 63 after the first vaccine or placebo injection. A Boston adult aged 18-55 years was the donor. The germline CDR1 and CDR2 sequences are SEHNR and FQNEAQ (reference sequence). The CDR3 consists of 14 residues. Trimming took 3 bases from V and 6 from J, leaving 9 bases between them. Sequencing used immunoSEQ multiplex PCR; TCRdb keeps in-frame clones, though not all of them. Of some 340,000 clones listed, around four fifths are singletons.

The sequenced sample was peripheral blood, obtained in a trial of Ad26.COV2.S vaccine versus placebo. The V and J genes are TRBV7-9 and TRBJ1-6, with D possibly matching TRBD1 (5 bases). This sequence was found in a person between 18 and 60 years old who received the Ad26.COV2.S COVID-19 vaccine or a placebo. CDR3 sequence (DNA): TGTGCCAGCAGCTTGGGGGTGGGTAATTCACCCCTCCACTTT. This codes for CASSLGVGNSPLHF.